The 13 T cell receptor beta chains reported below all come from one sample, sequenced in a study of blood T cell repertoires in COVID-19. Sequencing was performed with immunoSEQ multiplex PCR; in TCRdb, only in-frame clones are kept and a portion is missing. Among around 200,000 clones, 70% to 90% were seen once, and the ten largest hold over 9.5%. The material sequenced was peripheral blood. These receptors originate from an older woman with COVID-19, enrolled during active disease.

The V gene is TRBV15, the J gene TRBJ1-5, with D possibly TRBD1 on 5 matching bases. V was trimmed by 0 bases and J by 7 bases, leaving 10 bases between them. Germline V gives CDR1 LNHNV, CDR2 YYDKDF (reference sequence). The CDR3 sequence is 14 residues long. The CDR3 reads CATSRDRGLQPQHF. CDR3 DNA sequence: TGTGCCACCAGCAGAGATAGGGGTCTGCAGCCCCAGCATTTT.

V and J are TRBV11-3 and TRBJ1-4, with a possible D match to TRBD1 (6 bases). CDR1 and CDR2 (germline): SGHNT, YENEEA. V was shortened by 4 bases and J by 6 bases, with 12 bases between the two germline ends. The CDR3 sequence is 14 residues long. CDR3 bases: TGTGCCAGCAGCTCCAGGGGAAATGATGAAAAACTGTTTTTT. Protein sequence: CASSSRGNDEKLFF.

This clone was observed a handful of times. This chain joins TRBV6-5 and TRBJ1-5; D remains unclear. V lost 6 bases and J lost 4, with 16 bases in between. The CDR3 runs to 15 residues. Germline CDR1 MNHEY, CDR2 SVGAGI. CDR3 amino acids: CASSRAGGTNQPQHF. For the CDR3, the DNA is TGTGCCAGCAGCCGGGCCGGAGGTACTAATCAGCCCCAGCATTTT.

This chain uses TRBV30 with TRBJ2-3; unclear D gene. The CDR3 runs 14 residues. V lost 3 bases and J 5 bases, leaving 15 bases between the germline ends. CDR1 and CDR2 from the germline V gene are GTSNPN and SVGIG (reference sequence). The CDR3 DNA sequence: TGTGCCTGGAGATTAGCCCTTCCGGGAGATACGCAGTATTTT. Translating it yields CAWRLALPGDTQYF.

J is TRBJ2-3 and V is TRBV7-6; TRBD2 agrees at 7 bases. This CDR3 has 16 amino acids. CDR1 and CDR2 from the germline V gene are SGHVS and FNYEAQ. V dropped 3 bases and J dropped 6; count of bases not matched to a gene: 12. CDR3 nucleotides: TGTGCCAGCAGCTTCTTGGAGGCGGGAGATACGGATACGCAGTATTTT. Translated, it gives CASSFLEAGDTDTQYF. Complete variable domain (other parts from reference TRBV7-6 and TRBJ2-3): GAGVSQSPRYKVTKRGQDVALRCDPISGHVSLYWYRQALGQGPEFLTYFNYEAQQDKSGLPNDRFSAERPEGSISTLTIQRTEQRDSAMYRCASSFLEAGDTDTQYFGPGTRLTVL.

V usage is TRBV5-1 and J usage is TRBJ2-1, with 7 bases matching TRBD1. Germline lookup yields CDR1 SGHRS and CDR2 YFSETQ. This CDR3 has 15 residues. V shed 3 bases, J shed 7 bases, and the junction held 10 bases outside the gene matches. CDR3 sequence (DNA): TGCGCCAGCAGCTACACAACGGGACAGTTAAATGAGCAGTTCTTC. Encoded protein: CASSYTTGQLNEQFF.

This clone was seen only a few times. The J gene is TRBJ2-5, the V gene TRBV9; TRBD2 matches 11 bases. With 4 bases clipped from V and 3 bases from J, the junction kept 5 bases outside the gene matches. CDR3 length equals 15 residues. The germline V gene has CDR1 SGDLS and CDR2 YYNGEE. Here the CDR3 reads CASSTRLAGKETQYF. DNA for the CDR3: TGTGCCAGCAGCACAAGACTAGCGGGAAAAGAGACCCAGTACTTC.

The chain carries TRBV4-3 and TRBJ2-7; 12 bases map to TRBD2. Looked up from germline, CDR1 is LGHNA and CDR2 is YSLEER. The J segment lost 2 bases and the V segment lost 1 base, leaving 0 bases of the junction unmatched. The CDR3 spans 15 residues. The DNA for the CDR3 is TGCGCCAGCAGCCAAGGGACTAGCGGGACCTACGAGCAGTACTTC. Encoded protein: CASSQGTSGTYEQYF.

This rearrangement joins TRBV7-9 to TRBJ2-5; 8 positions agree with TRBD2. Unmatched junction bases numbered 1, after V lost 3 bases and J lost 1 base. The CDR3 is made up of 14 amino acids. From germline, CDR1 is SEHNR and CDR2 FQNEAQ (reference sequence). The CDR3 nucleotides are TGTGCCAGCAGCTTCACTAGCGGCCAAGAGACCCAGTACTTC. The encoded protein is CASSFTSGQETQYF.

This chain joins TRBV27 and TRBJ2-2; the match to TRBD2 covers 11 bases. Per the germline V gene, CDR1 is MNHEY and CDR2 is SMNVEV (reference sequence). Unmatched junction bases numbered 15, after V lost 9 bases and J lost 3 bases. This CDR3 is built from 18 residues. The CDR3 is CASNPTGLAETYTGELFF. CDR3 in DNA: TGTGCCAGTAACCCAACGGGACTAGCGGAAACATACACCGGGGAGCTGTTTTTT.

The V gene is TRBV7-2, the J gene TRBJ2-2; 11 bases agree with TRBD2. V was pared by 2 bases and J by 7 bases, with 9 bases of the junction left unmatched. The germline gives CDR1 SGHTA, CDR2 FQGNSA. The CDR3 is 17 amino acids. CDR3 nucleotides: TGTGCCAGCAGCTTATCGGAGACTAGCGGGAAAATCGGGGAGCTGTTTTTT. It codes for CASSLSETSGKIGELFF.

The chain has TRBV7-3 and TRBJ1-1; D is unclear. In germline, CDR1 is SGHTA, CDR2 FQGTGA. This CDR3 has 13 amino acids. V dropped 8 bases and J dropped 2 bases, with 12 bases sitting between them. In DNA form, the CDR3 reads TGTGCCAGCCTAGGAGGAGGAAACACTGAAGCTTTCTTT. Amino acid sequence: CASLGGGNTEAFF. The full variable domain, rest sourced from reference TRBV7-3 and TRBJ1-1, is GAGVSQTPSNKVTEKGKYVELRCDPISGHTALYWYRQSLGQGPEFLIYFQGTGAADDSGLPNDRFFAVRPEGSVSTLKIQRTERGDSAVYLCASLGGGNTEAFFGQGTRLTVV.

The chain carries TRBV4-1 and TRBJ2-7; tentative D call: TRBD2 (8 bases). The V end lost 4 bases, the J end lost 4 bases, and 14 bases lay between the germline ends. CDR3 size: 14 residues. The V gene's germline CDR1 is MGHRA and CDR2 YSYEKL. The CDR3 loop is CASSLREGAYEQYF. The CDR3 bases are TGCGCCAGCAGCCTCCGGGAGGGGGCTTACGAGCAGTACTTC.